A single T cell receptor (beta chain) is shown here with its context. Its antigen remains unidentified. This sample stems from a study of response to subunit inactivated influenza vaccine. General study findings and limits: Authors suggested few new T cells are recruited by each seasonal influenza vaccination.

CDR1 is SGHVS, CDR2 FQNEAQ, per germline. V dropped 7 bases and J dropped 4 bases, with 17 bases sitting between them. This CDR3 has 14 residues. TCRdb independently ran MiXCR on the RT-PCR reads; one entry per CDR3 protein. Among hundreds of thousands of distinct CDR3 sequences, approximately 10% were seen once, and the ten largest hold roughly 10%. This TCR was recovered from a man aged 45-65 years who received an inactivated influenza vaccine. Sequences were derived from PBMCs from blood, sampled on the day of vaccination. The J gene is TRBJ2-7, the V gene TRBV7-8; D possibly corresponds to TRBD1 (6 bases). The DNA for the CDR3 is TGTGCCAGCACCCGTACCTTGACAGGTTACGAGCAGTACTTC. Translating gives CASTRTLTGYEQYF. Filled out from reference TRBV7-8 and TRBJ2-7, the complete variable domain reads GAGVSQSPRYKVAKRGQDVALRCDPISGHVSLFWYQQALGQGPEFLTYFQNEAQLDKSGLPSDRFFAERPEGSVSTLKIQRTQQEDSAVYLCASTRTLTGYEQYFGPGTRLTVT.